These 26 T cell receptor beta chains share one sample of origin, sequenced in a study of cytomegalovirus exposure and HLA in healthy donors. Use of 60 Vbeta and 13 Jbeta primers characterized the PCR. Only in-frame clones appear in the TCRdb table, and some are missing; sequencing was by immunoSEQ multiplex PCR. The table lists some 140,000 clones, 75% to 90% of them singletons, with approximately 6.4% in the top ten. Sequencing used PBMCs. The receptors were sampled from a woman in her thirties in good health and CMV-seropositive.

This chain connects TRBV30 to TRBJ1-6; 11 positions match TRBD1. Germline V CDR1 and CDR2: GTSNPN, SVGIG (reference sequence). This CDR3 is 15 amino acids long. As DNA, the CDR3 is TGTGCAACGGACAGGGGGCTCTCCTATAATTCACCCCTCCACTTT. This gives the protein CATDRGLSYNSPLHF.

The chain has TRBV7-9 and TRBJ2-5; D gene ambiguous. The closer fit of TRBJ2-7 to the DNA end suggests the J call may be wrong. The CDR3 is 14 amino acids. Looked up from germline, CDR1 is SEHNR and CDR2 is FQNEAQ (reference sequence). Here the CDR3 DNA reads TGTGCCAGCAGCCTGGCCGAACCCGACTACGAGCAGTACTTC. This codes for CASSLAEPDYEQYF.

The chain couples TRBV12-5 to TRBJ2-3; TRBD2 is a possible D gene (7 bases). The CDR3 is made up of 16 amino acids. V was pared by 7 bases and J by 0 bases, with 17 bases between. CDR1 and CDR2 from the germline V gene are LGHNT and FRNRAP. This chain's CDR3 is CASAAGRGLSTDTQYF. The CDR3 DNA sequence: TGTGCTAGTGCTGCGGGGCGGGGGCTTAGCACAGATACGCAGTATTTT.

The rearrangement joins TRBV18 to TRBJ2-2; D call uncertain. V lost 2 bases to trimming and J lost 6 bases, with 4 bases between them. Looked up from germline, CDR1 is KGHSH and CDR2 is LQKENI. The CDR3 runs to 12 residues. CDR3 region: CASSPSAGELFF. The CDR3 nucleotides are TGTGCCAGCTCACCATCGGCCGGGGAGCTGTTTTTT.

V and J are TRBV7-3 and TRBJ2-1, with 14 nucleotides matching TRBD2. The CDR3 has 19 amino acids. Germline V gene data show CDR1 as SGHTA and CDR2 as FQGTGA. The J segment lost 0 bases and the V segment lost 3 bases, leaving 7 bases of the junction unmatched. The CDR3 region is CASSFQSGTSGSSYNEQFF. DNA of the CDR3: TGTGCCAGCAGCTTTCAATCTGGGACTAGCGGGAGCTCCTACAATGAGCAGTTCTTC.

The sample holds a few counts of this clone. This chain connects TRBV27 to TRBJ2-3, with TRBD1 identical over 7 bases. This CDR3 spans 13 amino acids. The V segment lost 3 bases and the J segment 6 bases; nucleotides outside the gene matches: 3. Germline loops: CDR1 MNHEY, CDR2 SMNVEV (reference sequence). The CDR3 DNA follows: TGTGCCAGCAGTTTGAAGGGGGCGGATACGCAGTATTTT. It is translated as CASSLKGADTQYF.

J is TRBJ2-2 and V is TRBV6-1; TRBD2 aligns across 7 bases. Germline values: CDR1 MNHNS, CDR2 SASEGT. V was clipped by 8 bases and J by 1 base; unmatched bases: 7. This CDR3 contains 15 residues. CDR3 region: CASSASGMNTGELFF. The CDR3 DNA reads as TGTGCCAGCTCAGCCAGCGGGATGAACACCGGGGAGCTGTTTTTT.

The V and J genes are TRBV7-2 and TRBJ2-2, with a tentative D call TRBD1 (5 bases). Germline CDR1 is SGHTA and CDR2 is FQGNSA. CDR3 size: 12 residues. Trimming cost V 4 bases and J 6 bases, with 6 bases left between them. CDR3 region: CASSSRAGELFF. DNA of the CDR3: TGTGCCAGCAGCTCCAGGGCCGGGGAGCTGTTTTTT.

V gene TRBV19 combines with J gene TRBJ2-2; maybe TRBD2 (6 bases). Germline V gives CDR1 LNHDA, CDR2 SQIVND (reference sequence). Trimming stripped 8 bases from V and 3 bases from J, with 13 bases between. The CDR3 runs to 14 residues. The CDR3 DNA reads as TGTGCCAGTTGTTCCCCGGGGGACACCGGGGAGCTGTTTTTT. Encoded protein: CASCSPGDTGELFF.

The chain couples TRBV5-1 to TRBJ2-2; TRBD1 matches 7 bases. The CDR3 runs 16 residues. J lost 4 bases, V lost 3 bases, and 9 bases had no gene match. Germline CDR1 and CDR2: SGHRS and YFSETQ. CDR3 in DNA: TGCGCCAGCAGCTCACAGGGGATGCCCAGCACCGGGGAGCTGTTTTTT. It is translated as CASSSQGMPSTGELFF.

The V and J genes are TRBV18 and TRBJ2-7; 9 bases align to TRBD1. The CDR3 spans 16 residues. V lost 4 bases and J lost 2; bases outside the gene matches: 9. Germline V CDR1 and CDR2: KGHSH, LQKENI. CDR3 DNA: TGTGCCAGCTCACACTTACAGGGGGCAGAGACCTACGAGCAGTACTTC. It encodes CASSHLQGAETYEQYF.

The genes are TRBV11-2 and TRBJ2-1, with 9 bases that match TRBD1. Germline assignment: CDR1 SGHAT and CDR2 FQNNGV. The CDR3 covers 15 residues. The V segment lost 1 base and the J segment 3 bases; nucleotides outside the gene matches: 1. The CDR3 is CASSLGDRDYNEQFF. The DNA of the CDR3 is TGTGCCAGCAGCTTAGGGGACAGGGACTACAATGAGCAGTTCTTC.

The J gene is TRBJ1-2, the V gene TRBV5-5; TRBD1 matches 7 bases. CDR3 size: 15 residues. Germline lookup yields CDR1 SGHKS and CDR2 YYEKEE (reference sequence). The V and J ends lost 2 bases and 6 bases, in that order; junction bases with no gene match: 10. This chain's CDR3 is CASSFRQGMGDGYTF. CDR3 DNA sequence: TGTGCCAGCAGCTTTCGACAGGGAATGGGGGATGGCTACACCTTC.

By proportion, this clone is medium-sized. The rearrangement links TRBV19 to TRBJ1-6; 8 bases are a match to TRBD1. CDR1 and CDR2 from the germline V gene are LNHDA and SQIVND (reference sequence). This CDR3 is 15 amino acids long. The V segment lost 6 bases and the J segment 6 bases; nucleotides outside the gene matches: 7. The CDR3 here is CASSPMTGANSPLHF. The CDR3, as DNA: TGTGCCAGTAGCCCAATGACAGGGGCTAATTCACCCCTCCACTTT.

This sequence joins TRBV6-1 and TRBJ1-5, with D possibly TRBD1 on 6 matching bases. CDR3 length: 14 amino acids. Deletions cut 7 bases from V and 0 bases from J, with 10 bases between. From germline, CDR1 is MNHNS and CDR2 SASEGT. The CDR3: CASIRTDSNQPQHF. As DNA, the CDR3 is TGTGCCAGCATCCGGACAGATAGCAATCAGCCCCAGCATTTT.

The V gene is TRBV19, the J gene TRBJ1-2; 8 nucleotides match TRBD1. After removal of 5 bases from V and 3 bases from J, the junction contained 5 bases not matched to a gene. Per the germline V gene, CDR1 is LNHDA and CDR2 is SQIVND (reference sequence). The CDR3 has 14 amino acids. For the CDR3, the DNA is TGTGCCAGTAGTCTCCAGGACAGGGACTATGGCTACACCTTC. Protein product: CASSLQDRDYGYTF. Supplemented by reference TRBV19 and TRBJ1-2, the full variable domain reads DGGITQSPKYLFRKEGQNVTLSCEQNLNHDAMYWYRQDPGQGLRLIYYSQIVNDFQKGDIAEGYSVSREKKESFPLTVTSAQKNPTAFYLCASSLQDRDYGYTFGSGTRLTVV.

In DNA form, the CDR3 reads TGTGCCAGCAGCCCACTCCCTCACGGGGAGCTGTTTTTT. This gives the protein CASSPLPHGELFF. The chain combines TRBV7-2 with TRBJ2-2; D remains ambiguous. V was cut by 5 bases and J by 7 bases, with 11 bases left in between. Germline V gene lookup returns CDR1 SGHTA and CDR2 FQGNSA. The CDR3 length is 13 residues. Full variable domain (remainder filled in from reference TRBV7-2 and TRBJ2-2): GAGVSQSPSNKVTEKGKDVELRCDPISGHTALYWYRQSLGQGLEFLIYFQGNSAPDKSGLPSDRFSAERTGGSVSTLTIQRTQQEDSAVYLCASSPLPHGELFFGEGSRLTVL.

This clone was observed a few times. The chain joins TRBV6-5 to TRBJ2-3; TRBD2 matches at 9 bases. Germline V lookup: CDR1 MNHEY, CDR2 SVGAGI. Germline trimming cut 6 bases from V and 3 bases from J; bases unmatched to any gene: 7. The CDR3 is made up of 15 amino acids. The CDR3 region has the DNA TGTGCCAGCAGGGTGGGCGGGAGGGTGACAGATACGCAGTATTTT. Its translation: CASRVGGRVTDTQYF.

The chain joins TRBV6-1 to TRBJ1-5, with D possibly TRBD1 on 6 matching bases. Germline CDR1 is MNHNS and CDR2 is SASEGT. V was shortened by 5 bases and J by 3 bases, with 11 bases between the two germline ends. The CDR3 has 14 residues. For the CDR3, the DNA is TGTGCCAGCAGTTCGACAGGTATCAATCAGCCCCAGCATTTT. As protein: CASSSTGINQPQHF.

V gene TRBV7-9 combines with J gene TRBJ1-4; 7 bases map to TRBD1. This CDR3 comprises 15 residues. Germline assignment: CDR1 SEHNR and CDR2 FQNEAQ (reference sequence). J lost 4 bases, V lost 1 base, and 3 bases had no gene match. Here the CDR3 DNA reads TGTGCCAGCAGCTTAGTGGGACAGCTTAATGAAAAACTGTTTTTT. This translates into CASSLVGQLNEKLFF.

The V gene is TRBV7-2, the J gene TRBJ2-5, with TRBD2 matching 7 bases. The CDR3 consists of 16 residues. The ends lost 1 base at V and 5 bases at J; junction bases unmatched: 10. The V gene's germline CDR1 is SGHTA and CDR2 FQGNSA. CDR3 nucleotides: TGTGCCAGCAGCTTAGTTTGGACCTGGGGGGGGGAGACCCAGTACTTC. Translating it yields CASSLVWTWGGETQYF. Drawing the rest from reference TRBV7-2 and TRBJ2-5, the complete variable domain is GAGVSQSPSNKVTEKGKDVELRCDPISGHTALYWYRQSLGQGLEFLIYFQGNSAPDKSGLPSDRFSAERTGGSVSTLTIQRTQQEDSAVYLCASSLVWTWGGETQYFGPGTRLLVL.

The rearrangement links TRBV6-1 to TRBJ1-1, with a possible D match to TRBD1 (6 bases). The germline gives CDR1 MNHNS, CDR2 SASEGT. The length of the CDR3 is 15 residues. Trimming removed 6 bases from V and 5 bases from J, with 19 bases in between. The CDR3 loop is CASRYLGQSGTEAFF. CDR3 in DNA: TGTGCCAGCAGGTACCTGGGACAAAGTGGAACTGAAGCTTTCTTT.

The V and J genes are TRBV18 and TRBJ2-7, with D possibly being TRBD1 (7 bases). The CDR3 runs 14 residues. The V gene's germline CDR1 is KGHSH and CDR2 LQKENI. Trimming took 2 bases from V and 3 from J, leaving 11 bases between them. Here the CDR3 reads CASSPGGTVYEQYF. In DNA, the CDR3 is TGTGCCAGCTCACCAGGAGGGACAGTCTACGAGCAGTACTTC.

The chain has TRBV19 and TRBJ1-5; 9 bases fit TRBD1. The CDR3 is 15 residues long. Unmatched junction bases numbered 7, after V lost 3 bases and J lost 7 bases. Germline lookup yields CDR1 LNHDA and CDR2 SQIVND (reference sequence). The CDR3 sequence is CASSMDRGTRQPQHF. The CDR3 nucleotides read TGTGCCAGTAGTATGGACAGGGGTACGAGACAGCCCCAGCATTTT.

CDR3 in amino acids: CASSSGTAPWEQYF. For the CDR3, the DNA is TGTGCCAGCAGTTCCGGGACAGCCCCTTGGGAGCAGTACTTC. The V gene is TRBV28, the J gene TRBJ2-7, with 7 bases matching TRBD1. The germline V gene encodes CDR1 MDHEN and CDR2 SYDVKM. J was trimmed by 7 bases and V by 4 bases; bases with no gene match: 10. The CDR3 consists of 14 residues.

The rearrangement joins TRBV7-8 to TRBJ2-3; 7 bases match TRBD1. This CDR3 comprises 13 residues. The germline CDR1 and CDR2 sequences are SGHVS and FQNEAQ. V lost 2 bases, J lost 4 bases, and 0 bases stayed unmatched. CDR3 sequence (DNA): TGTGCCAGCAGCTTACAGGGGGCAGATACGCAGTATTTT. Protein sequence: CASSLQGADTQYF.